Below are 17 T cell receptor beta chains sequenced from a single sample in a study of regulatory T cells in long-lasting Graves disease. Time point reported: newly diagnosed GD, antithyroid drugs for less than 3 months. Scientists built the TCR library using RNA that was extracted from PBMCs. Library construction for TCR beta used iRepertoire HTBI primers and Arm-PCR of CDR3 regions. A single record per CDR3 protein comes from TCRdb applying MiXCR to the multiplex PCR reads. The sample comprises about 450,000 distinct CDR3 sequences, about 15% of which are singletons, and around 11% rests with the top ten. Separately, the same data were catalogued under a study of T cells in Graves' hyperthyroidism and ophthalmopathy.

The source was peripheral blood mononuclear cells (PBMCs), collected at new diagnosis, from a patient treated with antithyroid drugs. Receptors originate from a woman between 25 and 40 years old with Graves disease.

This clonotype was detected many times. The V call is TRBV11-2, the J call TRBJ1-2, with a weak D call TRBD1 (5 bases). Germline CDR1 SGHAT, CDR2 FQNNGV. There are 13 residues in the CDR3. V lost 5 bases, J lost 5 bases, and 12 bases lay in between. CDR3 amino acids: CASSPGSLYGYTF. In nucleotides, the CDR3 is TGTGCCAGCAGCCCAGGGAGTTTATATGGCTACACCTTC. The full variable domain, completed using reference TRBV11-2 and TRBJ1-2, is EAGVAQSPRYKIIEKRQSVAFWCNPISGHATLYWYQQILGQGPKLLIQFQNNGVVDDSQLPKDRFSAERLKGVDSTLKIQPAKLEDSAVYLCASSPGSLYGYTFGSGTRLTVV.

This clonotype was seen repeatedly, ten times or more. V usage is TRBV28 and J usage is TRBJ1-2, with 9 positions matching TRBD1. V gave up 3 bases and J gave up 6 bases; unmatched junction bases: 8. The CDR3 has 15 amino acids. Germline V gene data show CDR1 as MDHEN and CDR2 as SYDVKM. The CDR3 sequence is CASSFFGTGYHGYTF. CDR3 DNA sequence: TGTGCCAGCAGTTTCTTCGGGACAGGGTACCATGGCTACACCTTC.

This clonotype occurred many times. The CDR3 nucleotides are TGTGCCAGCTCTAGCGGGAGCCCCCTCGAGCAGTACTTC. The encoded protein is CASSSGSPLEQYF. V gene TRBV27 combines with J gene TRBJ2-7; 10 nucleotides agree with TRBD2. Germline-derived CDR1 and CDR2 are MNHEY and SMNVEV (reference sequence). V trimming: 8 bases; J trimming: 6 bases; junction bases outside the gene matches: 7. The CDR3 is made up of 13 amino acids.

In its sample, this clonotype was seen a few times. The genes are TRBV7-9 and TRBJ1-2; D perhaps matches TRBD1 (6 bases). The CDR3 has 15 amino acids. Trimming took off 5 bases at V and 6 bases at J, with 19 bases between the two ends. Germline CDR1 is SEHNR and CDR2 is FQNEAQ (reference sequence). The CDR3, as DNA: TGTGCCAGCAGCCGTCTTAACAGGGAGACCGATGGCTACACCTTC. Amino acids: CASSRLNRETDGYTF.

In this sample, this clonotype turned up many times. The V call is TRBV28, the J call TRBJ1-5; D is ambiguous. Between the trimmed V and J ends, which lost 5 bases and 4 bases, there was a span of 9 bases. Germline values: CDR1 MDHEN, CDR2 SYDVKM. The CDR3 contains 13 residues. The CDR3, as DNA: TGTGCCAGCAGTCCCCCATTTAATCAGCCCCAGCATTTT. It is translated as CASSPPFNQPQHF.

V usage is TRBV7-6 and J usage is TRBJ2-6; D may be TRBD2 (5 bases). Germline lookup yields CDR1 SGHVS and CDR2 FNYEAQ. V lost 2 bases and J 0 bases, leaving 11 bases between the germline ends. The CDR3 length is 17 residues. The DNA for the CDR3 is TGTGCCAGCAGCTTACGGAGCGGACGCTCTGGGGCCAACGTCCTGACTTTC. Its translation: CASSLRSGRSGANVLTF.

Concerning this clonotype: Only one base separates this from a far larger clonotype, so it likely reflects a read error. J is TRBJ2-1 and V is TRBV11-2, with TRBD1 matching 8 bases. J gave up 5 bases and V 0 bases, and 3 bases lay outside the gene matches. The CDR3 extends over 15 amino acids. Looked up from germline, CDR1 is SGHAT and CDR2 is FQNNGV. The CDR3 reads CASSLDRGRHNEQFF. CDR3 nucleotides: TGTGCCAGCAGCTTAGACAGGGGGCGCCACAATGAGCAGTTCTTC. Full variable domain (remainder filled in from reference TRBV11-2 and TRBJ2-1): EAGVAQSPRYKIIEKRQSVAFWCNPISGHATLYWYQQILGQGPKLLIQFQNNGVVDDSQLPKDRFSAERLKGVDSTLKIQPAKLEDSAVYLCASSLDRGRHNEQFFGPGTRLTVL.

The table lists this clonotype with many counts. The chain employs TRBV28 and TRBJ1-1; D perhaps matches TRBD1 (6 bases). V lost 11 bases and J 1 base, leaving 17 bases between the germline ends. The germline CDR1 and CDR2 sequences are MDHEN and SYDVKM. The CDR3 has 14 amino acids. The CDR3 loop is CAAAVGGRNTEAFF. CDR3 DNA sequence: TGTGCCGCAGCGGTTGGGGGCCGGAACACTGAAGCTTTCTTT. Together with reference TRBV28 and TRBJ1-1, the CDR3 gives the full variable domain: DVKVTQSSRYLVKRTGEKVFLECVQDMDHENMFWYRQDPGLGLRLIYFSYDVKMKEKGDIPEGYSVSREKKERFSLILESASTNQTSMYLCAAAVGGRNTEAFFGQGTRLTVV.

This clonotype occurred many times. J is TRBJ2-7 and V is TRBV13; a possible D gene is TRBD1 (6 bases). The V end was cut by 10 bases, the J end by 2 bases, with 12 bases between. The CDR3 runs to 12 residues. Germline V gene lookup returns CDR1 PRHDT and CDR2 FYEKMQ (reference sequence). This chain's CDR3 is CATRQGTYEQYF. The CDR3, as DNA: TGTGCCACGCGCCAGGGGACCTACGAGCAGTACTTC. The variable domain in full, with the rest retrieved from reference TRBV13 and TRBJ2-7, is AAGVIQSPRHLIKEKRETATLKCYPIPRHDTVYWYQQGPGQDPQFLISFYEKMQSDKGSIPDRFSAQQFSDYHSELNMSSLELGDSALYFCATRQGTYEQYFGPGTRLTVT.

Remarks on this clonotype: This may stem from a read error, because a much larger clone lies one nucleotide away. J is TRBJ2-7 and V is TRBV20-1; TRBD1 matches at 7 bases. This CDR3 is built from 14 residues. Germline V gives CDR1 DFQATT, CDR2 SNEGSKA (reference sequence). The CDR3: CSARPGQQTYEPYF. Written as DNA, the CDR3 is TGCAGTGCTAGGCCGGGACAGCAAACCTACGAGCCGTACTTC.

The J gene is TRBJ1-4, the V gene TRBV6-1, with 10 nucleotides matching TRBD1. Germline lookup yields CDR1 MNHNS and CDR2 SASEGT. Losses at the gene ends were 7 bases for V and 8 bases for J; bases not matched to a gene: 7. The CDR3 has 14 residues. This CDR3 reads CASNPRTGGEKLFF. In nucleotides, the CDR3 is TGTGCCAGCAACCCCCGGACAGGGGGGGAAAAACTGTTTTTT.

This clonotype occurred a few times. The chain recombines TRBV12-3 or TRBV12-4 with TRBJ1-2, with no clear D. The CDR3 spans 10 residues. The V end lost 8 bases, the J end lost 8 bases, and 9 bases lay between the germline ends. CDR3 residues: CASGDSGYTF. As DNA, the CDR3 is TGTGCCAGCGGTGATTCGGGCTACACCTTC.

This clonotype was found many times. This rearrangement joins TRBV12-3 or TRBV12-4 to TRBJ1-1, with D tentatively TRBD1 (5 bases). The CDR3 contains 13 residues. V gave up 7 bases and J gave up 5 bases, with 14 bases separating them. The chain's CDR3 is CASTTTVGTEAFF. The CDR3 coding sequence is TGTGCCAGCACGACGACAGTTGGGACTGAAGCTTTCTTT.

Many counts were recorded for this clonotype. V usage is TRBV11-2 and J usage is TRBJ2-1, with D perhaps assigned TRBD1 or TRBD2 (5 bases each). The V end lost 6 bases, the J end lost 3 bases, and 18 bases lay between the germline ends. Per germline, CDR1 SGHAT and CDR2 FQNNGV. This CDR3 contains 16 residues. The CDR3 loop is CASSYRDAGLYNEQFF. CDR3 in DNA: TGTGCCAGCAGTTATCGGGACGCAGGTCTCTACAATGAGCAGTTCTTC.

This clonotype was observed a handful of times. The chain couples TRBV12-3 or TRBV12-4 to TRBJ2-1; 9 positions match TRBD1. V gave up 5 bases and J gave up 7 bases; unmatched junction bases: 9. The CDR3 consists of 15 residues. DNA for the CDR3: TGTGCCAGCAGTCTAACCGGGACAGGGCCAAATGAGCAGTTCTTC. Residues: CASSLTGTGPNEQFF.

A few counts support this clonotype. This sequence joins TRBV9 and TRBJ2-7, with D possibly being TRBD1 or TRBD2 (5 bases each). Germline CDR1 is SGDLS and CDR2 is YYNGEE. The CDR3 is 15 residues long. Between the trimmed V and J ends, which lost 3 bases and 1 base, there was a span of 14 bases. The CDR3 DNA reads TGTGCCAGCAGCGGGGGACCTACCTCATCCTACGAGCAGTACTTC. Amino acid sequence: CASSGGPTSSYEQYF.

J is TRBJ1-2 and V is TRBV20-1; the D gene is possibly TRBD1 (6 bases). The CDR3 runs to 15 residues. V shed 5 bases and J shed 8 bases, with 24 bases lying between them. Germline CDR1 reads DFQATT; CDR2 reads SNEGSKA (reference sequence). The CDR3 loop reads CSAGTPAAGVDGYTF. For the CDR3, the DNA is TGCAGTGCTGGGACCCCAGCTGCAGGGGTAGACGGCTACACCTTC.